The T cell receptor (beta chain) under discussion was sequenced for a study of cytomegalovirus exposure and HLA in healthy donors. Study-level findings and limits: The authors later found TCR association rates varying by HLA locus, with DRB1 most and HLA-C fewest.

J lost 4 bases, V lost 4 bases, and 5 bases had no gene match. The CDR3 covers 15 residues. CDR1 is SGHNT and CDR2 is YYREEE in the germline V gene (reference sequence). Concerning this clone itself: Its antigen is not identified.

Vbeta (60) and Jbeta (13) primers were used in the PCR. Assay used: immunoSEQ multiplex PCR; TCRdb lists only in-frame clones, some missing. The profile shows roughly 86,000 clones, around three quarters of them singletons. Material: PBMCs. This receptor was identified in a man aged 55-75 years in good health and CMV-seronegative. This chain joins TRBV5-4 and TRBJ2-1, with 10 bases lining up with TRBD2. CDR3 residues: CASSRAGGVYNEQFF. For the CDR3, the DNA is TGTGCCAGCAGCAGAGCGGGGGGGGTATACAATGAGCAGTTCTTC.